This T cell receptor (beta chain) was sequenced during a study of T cells in Graves' hyperthyroidism and ophthalmopathy. V lost 1 base and J 5 bases, leaving 17 bases between the germline ends. CDR1 is LNHNV, CDR2 YYDKDF, per germline (reference sequence). The CDR3 has 16 residues. Notes on the study in general: Patients with ophthalmopathy were separated from those with stable hyperthyroidism by a 13 V-J model.

Regarding this clonotype: Antigen: not known.

RNA transcripts were the template for amplifying TCR beta CDR3 regions. During a first-round RT-PCR of the TCR CDR3, the HTBI primer set was used. TCRdb redid the calling of the multiplex PCR reads with MiXCR, one entry per CDR3 protein. This sample has around 350,000 distinct CDR3 sequences; around 13% occur once, and the top ten carry around a tenth. The chain combines TRBV15 with TRBJ2-5, with D unclear. The TCR originated in a woman under 30 with Graves' hyperthyroidism. Sequencing used blood. CDR3 in amino acids: CATSRAPYTTRETQYF. The CDR3 region has the DNA TGTGCCACCAGCAGAGCCCCCTATACGACCAGGGAGACCCAGTACTTC.